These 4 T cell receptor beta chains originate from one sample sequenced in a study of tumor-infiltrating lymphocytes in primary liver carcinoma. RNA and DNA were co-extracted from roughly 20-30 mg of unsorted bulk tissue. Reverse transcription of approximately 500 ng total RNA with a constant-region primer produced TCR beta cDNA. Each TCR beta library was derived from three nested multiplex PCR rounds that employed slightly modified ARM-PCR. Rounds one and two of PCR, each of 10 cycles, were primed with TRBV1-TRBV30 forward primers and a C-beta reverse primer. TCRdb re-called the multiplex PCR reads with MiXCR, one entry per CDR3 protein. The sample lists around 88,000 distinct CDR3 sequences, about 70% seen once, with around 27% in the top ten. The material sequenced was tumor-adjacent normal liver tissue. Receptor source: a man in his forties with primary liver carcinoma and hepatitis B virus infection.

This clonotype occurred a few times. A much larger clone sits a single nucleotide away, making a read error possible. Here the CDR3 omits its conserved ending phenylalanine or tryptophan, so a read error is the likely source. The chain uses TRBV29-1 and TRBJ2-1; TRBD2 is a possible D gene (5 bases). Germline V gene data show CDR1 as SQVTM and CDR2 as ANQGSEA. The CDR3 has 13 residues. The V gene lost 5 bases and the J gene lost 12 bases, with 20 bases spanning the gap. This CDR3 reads CSVIGGRAGLQFS. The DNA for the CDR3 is TGCAGCGTTATTGGTGGTCGGGCGGGTCTGCAGTTCTCC.

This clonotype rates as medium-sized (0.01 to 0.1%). The CDR3 DNA is TGCAGCGTTGCTGTAATCTCGGGACAGCCAGGCGAGCAGTACTTC. This gives the protein CSVAVISGQPGEQYF. V and J are TRBV29-1 and TRBJ2-7; 7 bases fit TRBD1. Germline values: CDR1 SQVTM, CDR2 ANQGSEA. This CDR3 spans 15 amino acids. V was clipped by 4 bases and J by 6 bases; unmatched bases: 15.

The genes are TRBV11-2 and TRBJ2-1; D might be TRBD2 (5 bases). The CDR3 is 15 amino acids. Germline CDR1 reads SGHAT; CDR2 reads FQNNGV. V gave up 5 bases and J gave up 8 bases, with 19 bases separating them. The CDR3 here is CASSLIDGLRYEQFF. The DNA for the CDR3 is TGTGCCAGCAGCCTAATTGACGGACTTCGATATGAGCAGTTCTTC.

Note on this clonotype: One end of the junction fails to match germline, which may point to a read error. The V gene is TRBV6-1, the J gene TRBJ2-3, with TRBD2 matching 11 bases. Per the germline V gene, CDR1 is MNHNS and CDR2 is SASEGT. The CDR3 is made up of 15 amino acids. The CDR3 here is CASSELAGETDAQYF. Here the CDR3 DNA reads TGTGCAAGCAGCGAACTAGCGGGAGAGACAGATGCGCAGTATTTT.